One sample yielded the 18 T cell receptor beta chains listed below, sequenced in a study of shared T cell receptors in the human thymus. Using immunoSEQ multiplex PCR, the repertoire was profiled, and TCRdb retains in-frame clones only, with some absent. The table lists 500,000 to 550,000 clones, approximately 80% of them singletons. A further study also used this sample, focusing on human thymus T cells.

The sequenced sample was thymocytes. The receptors here all came from a boy under two years old with a congenital heart defect.

This clone was counted a few times. V usage is TRBV4-2 and J usage is TRBJ1-1, with D perhaps matching TRBD1 (5 bases). This CDR3 spans 11 amino acids. Germline CDR1 reads LGHNA; CDR2 reads YNFKEQ. Trimming stripped 3 bases from V and 11 bases from J, with 10 bases between. The CDR3, as DNA: TGTGCCAGCAGCCAGGGGGGTAGCGCTTTCTTT. Translating it yields CASSQGGSAFF.

V and J are TRBV7-2 and TRBJ1-5; possible D gene TRBD1, 6 bases. Between the trimmed V and J ends, which lost 3 bases and 3 bases, there was a span of 15 bases. CDR3 length: 16 residues. Germline values: CDR1 SGHTA, CDR2 FQGNSA. DNA for the CDR3: TGTGCCAGCAGCTTTGGTCAGGGGTGGATCAATCAGCCCCAGCATTTT. Its translation is CASSFGQGWINQPQHF.

In regard to this clone: A junction boundary mismatches the germline segment, possibly from a read error. The rearrangement uses TRBV28 and TRBJ2-7; TRBD1 matches at 9 bases. This CDR3 is 13 amino acids long. Looked up from germline, CDR1 is MDHEN and CDR2 is SYDVKM. CDR3 residues: CASSSTRRQGDSF. The DNA of the CDR3 is TGTGCCAGCAGTTCCACGCGCCGACAGGGGGATAGCTTC.

This chain links TRBV27 with TRBJ2-3; 12 bases map to TRBD2. Trimming at V came to 7 bases and at J to 2 bases, leaving 22 bases not matched to a gene. The CDR3 is 21 residues long. Germline V gene sequence: CDR1 MNHEY, CDR2 SMNVEV (reference sequence). The CDR3 region has the DNA TGTGCCAGCAAATCAAGACTAGCGGGAGAAACCACACACACACACACAGATACGCAGTATTTT. Translating gives CASKSRLAGETTHTHTDTQYF.

J is TRBJ2-2 and V is TRBV9, with unresolved D. CDR1 and CDR2 (germline): SGDLS, YYNGEE. CDR3 size: 12 residues. Trimming removed 5 bases at V and 6 bases at J, with 8 bases between. The CDR3 DNA is TGTGCCAGCAGACCGAGAGCCGGGGAGCTGTTTTTT. Translation: CASRPRAGELFF. The full variable domain, rest sourced from reference TRBV9 and TRBJ2-2, is DSGVTQTPKHLITATGQRVTLRCSPRSGDLSVYWYQQSLDQGLQFLIQYYNGEERAKGNILERFSAQQFPDLHSELNLSSLELGDSALYFCASRPRAGELFFGEGSRLTVL.

The V and J genes are TRBV13 and TRBJ2-1; 13 bases match TRBD2. Germline assignment: CDR1 PRHDT and CDR2 FYEKMQ (reference sequence). After removal of 5 bases from V and 7 bases from J, the junction contained 11 bases not matched to a gene. The length of the CDR3 is 17 residues. Here the CDR3 DNA reads TGTGCCAGCAGCCTCGGGACTAGCGGGAACGGAGAGAATGAGCAGTTCTTC. Its protein is CASSLGTSGNGENEQFF. The full variable domain, its missing parts supplied by reference TRBV13 and TRBJ2-1, is AAGVIQSPRHLIKEKRETATLKCYPIPRHDTVYWYQQGPGQDPQFLISFYEKMQSDKGSIPDRFSAQQFSDYHSELNMSSLELGDSALYFCASSLGTSGNGENEQFFGPGTRLTVL.

This clone turned up a few times. The rearrangement links TRBV25-1 to TRBJ2-7; 7 bases match TRBD1. This CDR3 contains 15 residues. CDR1 MGHDK and CDR2 SYGVNS come from the germline V gene. The trim removed 6 bases at V and 2 bases at J, leaving 10 bases unmatched. CDR3 amino acids: CASSETGEGTYEQYF. DNA for the CDR3: TGTGCCAGCAGCGAAACAGGGGAAGGGACCTACGAGCAGTACTTC.

A single count supports this clone. This chain uses TRBV7-2 with TRBJ1-1, with 7 bases fitting TRBD1. Germline assignment: CDR1 SGHTA and CDR2 FQGNSA. The CDR3 has 14 amino acids. After removal of 3 bases from V and 9 bases from J, the junction contained 10 bases not matched to a gene. CDR3: CASSFLPGGHKAFF. Written as DNA, the CDR3 is TGTGCCAGCAGCTTTTTACCAGGGGGTCATAAAGCTTTCTTT.

This clone showed up just once. The rearrangement joins TRBV27 to TRBJ1-2; 10 nucleotides line up with TRBD1. Germline CDR1 and CDR2: MNHEY and SMNVEV (reference sequence). This CDR3 spans 14 amino acids. The trim removed 3 bases at V and 4 bases at J, leaving 2 bases unmatched. This CDR3 is CASSFRDRGYGYTF. The CDR3 DNA reads TGTGCCAGCAGTTTCCGGGACAGGGGCTATGGCTACACCTTC.

The chain recombines TRBV5-3 with TRBJ2-7; 8 nucleotides match TRBD2. TRBV5-3 is an open reading frame, and its role is uncertain. With V trimmed by 1 base and J by 4 bases, 10 bases remained unmatched. This CDR3 is 16 amino acids long. The CDR3 DNA reads as TGTGCCAGAAGCTTGTGTGGGGGCGGGAGGTGGTACGAGCAGTACTTC. Its protein product is CARSLCGGGRWYEQYF.

Here the CDR3 DNA reads TGCAGCGTTGAGGCTAGCGGGAGGGCCGGAGAGACCCAGTACTTC. This gives the protein CSVEASGRAGETQYF. The chain carries TRBV29-1 and TRBJ2-5, with 12 bases aligning to TRBD2. This CDR3 comprises 15 residues. In germline, CDR1 is SQVTM, CDR2 ANQGSEA. The junction had 6 bases not matched to a gene; V was cut back by 3 bases and J by 4 bases.

The rearrangement links TRBV10-1 to TRBJ2-5; 10 positions match TRBD2. Trimming cost V 5 bases and J 5 bases; bases outside gene matches: 5. The V gene's germline CDR1 is WNHNN and CDR2 SYGVQD (reference sequence). CDR3 length: 14 amino acids. CDR3 region: CASSKGTSVETQYF. The CDR3 DNA sequence: TGCGCCAGCAGTAAAGGGACTAGCGTGGAGACCCAGTACTTC.

V gene TRBV18 combines with J gene TRBJ2-7, with D perhaps matching TRBD1 (6 bases). CDR3 size: 15 residues. The V end was cut by 3 bases, the J end by 3 bases, with 15 bases between. Germline-derived CDR1 and CDR2 are KGHSH and LQKENI. The DNA of the CDR3 is TGTGCCAGCTCACCGCAACAGGGTAGGGTCTACGAGCAGTACTTC. Encoded protein: CASSPQQGRVYEQYF. The whole variable domain, filled in from reference TRBV18 and TRBJ2-7, reads NAGVMQNPRHLVRRRGQEARLRCSPMKGHSHVYWYRQLPEEGLKFMVYLQKENIIDESGMPKERFSAEFPKEGPSILRIQQVVRGDSAAYFCASSPQQGRVYEQYFGPGTRLTVT.

This rearrangement joins TRBV7-6 to TRBJ1-3; 8 bases line up with TRBD1. CDR3 size: 16 residues. Unmatched junction bases numbered 6, after V lost 5 bases and J lost 0 bases. The germline gives CDR1 SGHVS, CDR2 FNYEAQ. The CDR3 DNA follows: TGTGCCAGCAGCCGAAACGGACAGGGCTCTGGAAACACCATATATTTT. Protein product: CASSRNGQGSGNTIYF.

In the case of this clone: Other DNA sequences within the sample encode an identical CDR3. The genes are TRBV11-2 and TRBJ2-7; TRBD2 agrees at 13 bases. The V segment lost 1 base and the J segment 3 bases; nucleotides outside the gene matches: 0. Germline-derived CDR1 and CDR2 are SGHAT and FQNNGV. The CDR3 is made up of 15 amino acids. CDR3 residues: CASSLGLAGGYEQYF. CDR3 DNA: TGTGCCAGCAGCTTAGGACTAGCGGGAGGCTACGAGCAGTACTTC. Full variable domain (missing parts from reference TRBV11-2 and TRBJ2-7): EAGVAQSPRYKIIEKRQSVAFWCNPISGHATLYWYQQILGQGPKLLIQFQNNGVVDDSQLPKDRFSAERLKGVDSTLKIQPAKLEDSAVYLCASSLGLAGGYEQYFGPGTRLTVT.

This chain joins TRBV27 and TRBJ1-2, with TRBD1 identical over 8 bases. This CDR3 is built from 18 residues. Trimming cost V 4 bases and J 9 bases; bases outside gene matches: 22. Germline values: CDR1 MNHEY, CDR2 SMNVEV (reference sequence). The CDR3 is CASSSDDRGGPELWSYTF. Here the CDR3 DNA reads TGTGCCAGCAGTTCCGACGACAGGGGTGGACCAGAACTATGGAGCTACACCTTC.

This clone came up once. This chain's CDR3 is CASSLISEETQYF. CDR3 coding DNA: TGTGCCAGCAGTTTAATCAGCGAAGAGACCCAGTACTTC. The chain carries TRBV27 and TRBJ2-5; unclear D gene. The CDR3 has 13 residues. Germline assignment: CDR1 MNHEY and CDR2 SMNVEV (reference sequence). The ends were cut back, 2 bases at V and 3 bases at J, with 7 bases in the middle.

The chain has TRBV6-1 and TRBJ1-5; D gene uncertain. The CDR3 has 12 residues. Germline V gene lookup returns CDR1 MNHNS and CDR2 SASEGT. Trimming left V 8 bases short and J 7 bases short, with 12 bases between. CDR3 sequence: CASGGGGQPQHF. The CDR3 DNA follows: TGTGCCAGCGGAGGAGGCGGACAGCCCCAGCATTTT.